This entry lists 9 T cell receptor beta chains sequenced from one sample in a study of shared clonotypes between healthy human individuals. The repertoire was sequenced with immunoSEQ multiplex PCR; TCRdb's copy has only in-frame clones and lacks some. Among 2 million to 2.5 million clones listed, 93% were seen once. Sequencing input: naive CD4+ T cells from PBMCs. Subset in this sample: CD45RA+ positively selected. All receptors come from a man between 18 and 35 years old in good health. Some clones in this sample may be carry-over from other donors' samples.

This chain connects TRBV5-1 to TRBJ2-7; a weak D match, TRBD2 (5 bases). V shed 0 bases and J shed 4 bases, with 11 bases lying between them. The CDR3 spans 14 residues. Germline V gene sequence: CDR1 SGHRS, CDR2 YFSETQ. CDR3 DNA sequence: TGCGCCAGCAGCTTGGACGAGGGCGGGTACGAGCAGTACTTC. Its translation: CASSLDEGGYEQYF.

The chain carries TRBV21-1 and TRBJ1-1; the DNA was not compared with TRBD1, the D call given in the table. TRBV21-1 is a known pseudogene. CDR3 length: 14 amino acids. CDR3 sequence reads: CAPLNVGQDTEAFF. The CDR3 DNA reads TGTGCCCCCCTTAACGTAGGACAGGACACTGAAGCTTTCTTT.

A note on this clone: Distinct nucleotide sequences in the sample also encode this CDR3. CDR3 region: CASSLADEQFF. DNA of the CDR3: TGTGCCAGCAGCTTAGCGGATGAGCAGTTCTTC. The V gene is TRBV7-9, the J gene TRBJ2-1; D unclear. Trimming took 0 bases from V and 8 from J, leaving 2 bases between them. This CDR3 is built from 11 residues. Germline lookup yields CDR1 SEHNR and CDR2 FQNEAQ (reference sequence). The full variable domain, completed using reference TRBV7-9 and TRBJ2-1, is DTGVSQNPRHKITKRGQNVTFRCDPISEHNRLYWYRQTLGQGPEFLTYFQNEAQLEKSRLLSDRFSAERPKGSFSTLEIQRTEQGDSAMYLCASSLADEQFFGPGTRLTVL.

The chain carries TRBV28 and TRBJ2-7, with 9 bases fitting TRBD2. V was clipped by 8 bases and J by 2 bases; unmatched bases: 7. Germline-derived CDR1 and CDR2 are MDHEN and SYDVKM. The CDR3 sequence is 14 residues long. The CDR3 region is CASALAGPTYEQYF. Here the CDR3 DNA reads TGTGCCAGCGCCCTAGCGGGGCCCACCTACGAGCAGTACTTC. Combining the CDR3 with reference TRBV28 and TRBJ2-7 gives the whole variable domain DVKVTQSSRYLVKRTGEKVFLECVQDMDHENMFWYRQDPGLGLRLIYFSYDVKMKEKGDIPEGYSVSREKKERFSLILESASTNQTSMYLCASALAGPTYEQYFGPGTRLTVT.

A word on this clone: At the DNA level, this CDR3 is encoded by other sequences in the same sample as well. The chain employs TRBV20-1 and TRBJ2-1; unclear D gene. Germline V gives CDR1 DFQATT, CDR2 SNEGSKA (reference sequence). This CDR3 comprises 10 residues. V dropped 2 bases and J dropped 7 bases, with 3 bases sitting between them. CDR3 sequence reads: CSARWNEQFF. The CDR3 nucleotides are TGCAGTGCTAGATGGAATGAGCAGTTCTTC.

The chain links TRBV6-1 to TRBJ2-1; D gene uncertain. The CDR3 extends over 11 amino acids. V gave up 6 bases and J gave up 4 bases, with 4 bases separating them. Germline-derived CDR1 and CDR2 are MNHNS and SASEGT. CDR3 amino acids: CASRQYNEQFF. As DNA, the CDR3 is TGTGCCAGCAGGCAATACAATGAGCAGTTCTTC.

The CDR3 sequence is CASSLGPGAQNIQYF. The CDR3 DNA reads as TGCGCCAGCAGCTTGGGTCCGGGGGCCCAAAACATTCAGTACTTC. J is TRBJ2-4 and V is TRBV5-1, with D perhaps given as TRBD1 or TRBD2 (6 bases each). CDR1 and CDR2 (germline): SGHRS, YFSETQ. This CDR3 has 15 amino acids. The germline V and J ends were trimmed by 0 bases and 5 bases, with 12 bases remaining between them.

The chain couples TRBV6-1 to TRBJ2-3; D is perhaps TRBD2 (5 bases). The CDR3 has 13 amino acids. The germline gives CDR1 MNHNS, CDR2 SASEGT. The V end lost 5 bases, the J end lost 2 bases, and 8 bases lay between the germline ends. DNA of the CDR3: TGTGCCAGCAGTAGCGGTACCACAGATACGCAGTATTTT. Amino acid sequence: CASSSGTTDTQYF.

In DNA form, the CDR3 reads TGTGCCAGCAGCTCGACAGGAACGGGCGAGCAGTACTTC. It yields the protein CASSSTGTGEQYF. The rearrangement joins TRBV5-4 to TRBJ2-7; a weak D match, TRBD1 (6 bases). From germline, CDR1 is SGHNT and CDR2 YYREEE (reference sequence). V lost 3 bases to trimming and J lost 6 bases, with 13 bases between them. The CDR3 loop spans 13 amino acids.